Presented here are 10 T cell receptor beta chains from one specimen sequenced in a study of T-cell memory formation after mild COVID-19. TCRdb analysed the 5' RACE reads with MiXCR anew, one entry per CDR3 protein. The sample yields some 29,000 distinct CDR3 sequences, 15% to 20% seen once. The sequencing sample was made of PBMCs or a T cell subset sorted from them (not recorded which). These receptors all stem from an adult who had mild COVID-19 (a few samples of this study predate the infection). Cell type and time point are not known.

This clonotype was observed many times. The chain has TRBV7-2 and TRBJ2-1; D is unresolved. The CDR3 is 15 residues long. Germline CDR1 SGHTA, CDR2 FQGNSA. V lost 4 bases and J lost 4, with 14 bases in between. The CDR3 reads CASSSSSSNYNEQFF. Written as DNA, the CDR3 is TGTGCCAGCAGCTCCTCAAGCAGTAATTACAATGAGCAGTTCTTC.

In its sample, this clonotype was seen many times. CDR3 sequence reads: CASSPRVGSGANVLTF. The CDR3 nucleotides are TGTGCCAGCTCACCCCGAGTGGGATCTGGGGCCAACGTCCTGACTTTC. The genes are TRBV18 and TRBJ2-6, with D hard to call. Trimming cost V 3 bases and J 1 base, with 10 bases left between them. Germline V CDR1 and CDR2: KGHSH, LQKENI. This CDR3 contains 16 residues.

Many counts were recorded for this clonotype. The chain links TRBV5-5 to TRBJ1-2; D uncertain. The CDR3 sequence is 14 residues long. From germline, CDR1 is SGHKS and CDR2 YYEKEE (reference sequence). This CDR3 is CASTYKGGIDGYTF. The CDR3 nucleotides read TGTGCATCAACCTACAAGGGAGGGATTGATGGCTACACCTTC.

The chain combines TRBV12-3 or TRBV12-4 with TRBJ2-5; D gene ambiguous. The V end was cut by 5 bases, the J end by 5 bases, with 9 bases between. This CDR3 region has 12 residues. CDR3 sequence reads: CASSPNGETQYF. In DNA, the CDR3 is TGTGCCAGCAGTCCTAACGGGGAGACCCAGTACTTC.

The J gene is TRBJ2-5, the V gene TRBV30; D is perhaps TRBD2 (5 bases). This CDR3 region has 14 residues. Trimming shortened V by 2 bases and J by 2 bases, and 12 bases separated the two germline ends. The germline V gene encodes CDR1 GTSNPN and CDR2 SVGIG (reference sequence). The CDR3 DNA is TGTGCCTGGAGTACTTCGGACTTGCAAGAGACCCAGTACTTC. Its translation is CAWSTSDLQETQYF.

This clonotype was seen many times. The rearrangement links TRBV7-9 to TRBJ2-1; 8 positions agree with TRBD2. This CDR3 has 15 residues. Germline CDR1 and CDR2: SEHNR and FQNEAQ (reference sequence). J was trimmed by 7 bases and V by 1 base; bases with no gene match: 6. The CDR3 loop is CASSLESGRGNEQFF. The CDR3 DNA reads as TGTGCCAGCAGCTTAGAGAGCGGGAGAGGAAATGAGCAGTTCTTC.

This clonotype was observed at least ten times. The V call is TRBV7-2, the J call TRBJ2-2, with 7 nucleotides matching TRBD1. The CDR3 contains 14 residues. Trimming removed 5 bases from V and 6 bases from J; junction bases left unmatched: 6. Germline V lookup: CDR1 SGHTA, CDR2 FQGNSA. The CDR3 bases are TGTGCCAGCAGCAAGATGACAGGGCCCGGGGAGCTGTTTTTT. Translating gives CASSKMTGPGELFF.

This clonotype was found a few times. The J gene is TRBJ1-3, the V gene TRBV7-7, with 10 bases matching TRBD1. V was clipped by 6 bases and J by 2 bases; unmatched bases: 4. The CDR3 runs to 15 residues. CDR1 is SSHAT and CDR2 is FNYEAQ in the germline V gene (reference sequence). CDR3: CASSRDRGPGNTIYF. The CDR3 DNA reads as TGTGCCAGCAGTCGGGACAGGGGACCTGGAAACACCATATATTTT.

This clonotype was counted at least ten times. DNA of the CDR3: TGTGCCAGCAGTTCAACCGGGTTATACCGCTACGAGCAGTACTTC. Protein sequence: CASSSTGLYRYEQYF. V usage is TRBV6-2 or TRBV6-3 and J usage is TRBJ2-7; no firm D call. This CDR3 region has 15 residues. Trimming left V 4 bases short and J 3 bases short, with 16 bases between. The germline CDR1 and CDR2 sequences are MNHEY and SVGEGT.

The genes are TRBV21-1 and TRBJ1-4; TRBD1, the D gene given by the table, was not confirmed from the DNA. TRBV21-1 is marked as a pseudogene. This CDR3 spans 16 amino acids. The DNA of the CDR3 is TGTGCCAGCAGCAAATTGTCCAGGACAACTAATGAAAAACTGTTTTTT. Translation: CASSKLSRTTNEKLFF.